The entry below describes one T cell receptor (beta chain). J was trimmed by 5 bases and V by 5 bases; bases with no gene match: 5. CDR3 size: 13 residues. CDR1 and CDR2 from the germline V gene are MDHEN and SYDVKM. 60 Vbeta and 13 Jbeta primers were used in PCR. Profiling relied on immunoSEQ multiplex PCR, and the TCRdb table lists in-frame clones only, not all of them. Of tens of thousands of clones listed, roughly 80% are singletons. The sample is drawn from a study of cytomegalovirus exposure and HLA in healthy donors. The V call is TRBV28, the J call TRBJ2-5; 7 positions match TRBD1. This receptor was taken from a young woman in good health and CMV-seronegative. Sequences were obtained from PBMCs. This chain's CDR3 is CASSQQGFETQYF. The DNA of the CDR3 is TGTGCCAGCAGTCAACAGGGGTTCGAGACCCAGTACTTC.